This is a list of T cell receptor beta chains from one sample in a study of shared clonotypes between healthy human individuals. The assay was immunoSEQ multiplex PCR, and TCRdb's table has in-frame clones only and misses some. The profile shows some 800,000 clones, about 91% of them singletons. The sample consisted of naive CD8+ T cells sorted from blood. These TCRs come from a man under 40 in good health. The CDR3 runs from the conserved cysteine through the conserved F or W. D genes are given only for firm matches. The listing skips clone size in some rows; elsewhere it reads once, few, many or a size class.

abundance	v_gene	len	j_gene	d_gene	CDR3nt	CDR3aa
.	TRBV27	16	TRBJ1-2	.	TGTGCCAGCAGTTTAAGAGGAGGGAACTTTAACTATGGCTACACCTTC	CASSLRGGNFNYGYTF
.	TRBV29-1	15	TRBJ2-2	TRBD1	TGCAGCGTTGCGGGACAGGGAGGTCACACCGGGGAGCTGTTTTTT	CSVAGQGGHTGELFF
.	TRBV19	14	TRBJ2-7	.	TGTGCCAGTAGTATAGCTGGCAGAACAGGCGAGCAGTACTTC	CASSIAGRTGEQYF
.	TRBV7-9	15	TRBJ2-7	TRBD2	TGTGCCAGCAGCAGCGGGACTAGCGGGAGCGCAGAGCAGTACTTC	CASSSGTSGSAEQYF
.	TRBV6-1	13	TRBJ2-7	TRBD1	TGTGCCAGCCGTGGGACAGGAAGTTACGAGCAGTACTTC	CASRGTGSYEQYF
.	TRBV15	13	TRBJ2-1	.	TGTGCCACCAGCGGGACCGACTACAATGAGCAGTTCTTC	CATSGTDYNEQFF
.	TRBV13	18	TRBJ2-7	.	TGTGCCAGCACGCCACCCGCAAAAATAGGATCCCCCCCCCACGAGCAGTACTTC	CASTPPAKIGSPPHEQYF
.	TRBV11-1	15	TRBJ1-1	.	TGTGCCAGCAGCCTCGGTCGGGGACAGAACACTGAAGCTTTCTTT	CASSLGRGQNTEAFF
.	TRBV28	17	TRBJ2-3	TRBD1	TGTGCCAGCAGTCCCCCCCCGGACAGGGAGTCACCAGATACGCAGTATTTT	CASSPPPDRESPDTQYF
.	TRBV6-1	14	TRBJ2-1	.	TGTGCCAGCAGTGAAGCTATAGGGGTCAATGAGCAGTTCTTC	CASSEAIGVNEQFF
once	TRBV18	17	TRBJ2-3	TRBD2	TGTGCCAGCTCACCGTCCGTCGCAGCGGGAGTTGCAGATACGCAGTATTTT	CASSPSVAAGVADTQYF
.	TRBV27	15	TRBJ1-1	.	TGTGCCAGCAGTTTATCGCCGGGAGGAAAAACTGAAGCTTTCTTT	CASSLSPGGKTEAFF
.	TRBV4-1	16	TRBJ1-1	TRBD1	TGCGCCAGCAGCCGACCCGGGACAGGGCTGTTCACTGAAGCTTTCTTT	CASSRPGTGLFTEAFF
.	TRBV4-1	17	TRBJ2-1	.	TGCGCCAGCAGCCAAGATAAACTAGCCCGAAGGGGAAATGAGCAGTTCTTC	CASSQDKLARRGNEQFF
.	TRBV5-5	18	TRBJ1-4	.	TGTGCCAGCAGCTTGGCGGTGGCCCCGGGGGCCTATAATGAAAAACTGTTTTTT	CASSLAVAPGAYNEKLFF
.	TRBV2	15	TRBJ2-1	.	TGTGCCAGCAGTGAAAGGGGCCTAGCAATCAGTGAGCAGTTCTTC	CASSERGLAISEQFF
.	TRBV5-1	14	TRBJ2-7	TRBD2	TGCGCCAGCAGCTTCGGGGGGGAAGCCTACGAGCAGTACTTC	CASSFGGEAYEQYF
.	TRBV9	15	TRBJ2-1	TRBD2	TGTGCCAGCAGCGTAGGAGGGACTAGCTACAATGAGCAGTTCTTC	CASSVGGTSYNEQFF
.	TRBV15	14	TRBJ2-1	TRBD1	TGTGCCACCGAGGGGGCTGCCTCCTACAATGAGCAGTTCTTC	CATEGAASYNEQFF
.	TRBV6-5	14	TRBJ2-7	TRBD2	TGTGCCAGCACCATAGGACTAGCGGGAGGCGAGCAGTACTTC	CASTIGLAGGEQYF
.	TRBV7-9	14	TRBJ1-1	.	TGTGCCAGCAGCGTAGGGATGGAGAACACTGAAGCTTTCTTT	CASSVGMENTEAFF
.	TRBV10-3	18	TRBJ2-6	TRBD2	TGTGCCATCAGTGAGTCAGTCGCAGCGGGACGTGGGGCCAACGTCCTGACTTTC	CAISESVAAGRGANVLTF
many	TRBV6-4	15	TRBJ2-1	TRBD2	TGTGCCAGCAGTCCTAGCGGGAGCCTTCACAATGAGCAGTTCTTC	CASSPSGSLHNEQFF
.	TRBV5-1	17	TRBJ2-3	.	TGCGCCAGCAGCAAAGGACTCACCCTCCCAAGCACAGATACGCAGTATTTT	CASSKGLTLPSTDTQYF
once	TRBV11-2	15	TRBJ2-1	.	TGTGCCAGCAGCCCCTACCGAATGGTTAACAATGAGCAGTTCTTC	CASSPYRMVNNEQFF
.	TRBV11-2	19	TRBJ1-4	.	TGTGCCAGCAGCTTAGATTTTTGGGACCCGGCAGGGAGGGATGAAAAACTGTTTTTT	CASSLDFWDPAGRDEKLFF
.	TRBV7-9	15	TRBJ2-7	TRBD2	TGTGCCAGCAGTTCACCGGGACTAACCTCCTACGAGCAGTACTTC	CASSSPGLTSYEQYF
once	TRBV27	16	TRBJ2-1	TRBD2	TGTGCCAGCAGTCTACCCGGGACTAGACGCACATCTGAGCAGTTCTTC	CASSLPGTRRTSEQFF
.	TRBV29-1	20	TRBJ1-2	TRBD1	TGCAGCGTAGAGAAATTCAGTACCGCGGGCGGGCGGGGACAGTACGTTGGCTACACCTTC	CSVEKFSTAGGRGQYVGYTF
.	TRBV4-1	15	TRBJ2-1	.	TGCGCCAGCAGCCAGAGCCCACTAGCCGGGAATGAGCAGTTCTTC	CASSQSPLAGNEQFF
.	TRBV9	15	TRBJ2-3	.	TGTGCCAGCAGCGTAGAAGTTCAGCCTACAGATACGCAGTATTTT	CASSVEVQPTDTQYF
.	TRBV4-1	14	TRBJ2-1	TRBD2	TGCGCCAGCGCCCGGCGGGAGGGTGCCGGTGAGCAGTTCTTC	CASARREGAGEQFF
.	TRBV11-2	14	TRBJ1-2	TRBD1	TGTGCCAGCAGCTTAGGACAGGGACTGAGTGGCTACACCTTC	CASSLGQGLSGYTF
.	TRBV6-5	15	TRBJ2-5	.	TGTGCCAGCAGTTACTCGAGGAGCAGCCAAGAGACCCAGTACTTC	CASSYSRSSQETQYF
.	TRBV11-2	13	TRBJ1-2	.	TGTGCCAGCAGCCCCGGGGTCCTATATGGCTACACCTTC	CASSPGVLYGYTF
.	TRBV4-3	15	TRBJ2-7	TRBD2	TGCGCCAGCAGCCAAGAGACTAGCGGAACCTACGAGCAGTACTTC	CASSQETSGTYEQYF
.	TRBV7-8	19	TRBJ2-5	TRBD2	TGTGCCAGCAGCTTAGCTGAGACTATAGCGGGAGTCCCCCAAGAGACCCAGTACTTC	CASSLAETIAGVPQETQYF
many	TRBV9	10	TRBJ2-1	.	TGTGCCAGCAGCGGGAATGAGCAGTTCTTC	CASSGNEQFF
.	TRBV27	17	TRBJ1-2	.	TGTGCCAGCAGTCGCCGGCGACAGGACTTAGCTAACTATGGCTACACCTTC	CASSRRRQDLANYGYTF
.	TRBV7-8	12	TRBJ2-1	.	TGTGCCAGCAGCTTACCCTTCAATGAGCAGTTCTTC	CASSLPFNEQFF
.	TRBV29-1	19	TRBJ2-7	TRBD1	TGCAGCGTTGAGTTGGGGGAGATCATTGGGACAGGGGAATATGACGAGCAGTACTTC	CSVELGEIIGTGEYDEQYF
.	TRBV12-5	12	TRBJ2-3	.	TGTGCTAGTGCCGACAGCCCTGATACGCAGTATTTT	CASADSPDTQYF